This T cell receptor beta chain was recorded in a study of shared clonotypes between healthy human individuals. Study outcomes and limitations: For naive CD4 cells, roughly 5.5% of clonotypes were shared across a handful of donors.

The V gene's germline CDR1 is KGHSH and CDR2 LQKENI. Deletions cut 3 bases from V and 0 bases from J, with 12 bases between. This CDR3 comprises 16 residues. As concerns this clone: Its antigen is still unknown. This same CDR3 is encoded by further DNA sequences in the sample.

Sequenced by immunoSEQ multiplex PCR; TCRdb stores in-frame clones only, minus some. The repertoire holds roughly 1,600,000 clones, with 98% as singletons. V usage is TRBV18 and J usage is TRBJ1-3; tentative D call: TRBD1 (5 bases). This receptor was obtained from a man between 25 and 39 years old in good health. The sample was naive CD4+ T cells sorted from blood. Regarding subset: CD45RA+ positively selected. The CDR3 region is CASSPTGGTSGNTIYF. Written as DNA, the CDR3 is TGTGCCAGCTCACCCACAGGAGGCACCTCTGGAAACACCATATATTTT.